Below are 4 T cell receptor beta chains sequenced from a single sample in a study of blood T cell repertoires in COVID-19. Sequenced by immunoSEQ multiplex PCR; TCRdb stores in-frame clones only, minus some. The sample contains some 180,000 clones, approximately 88% of which appear only once. Sample: peripheral blood. The receptors shown here come from a woman aged 35 to 49 with COVID-19, enrolled during active disease.

The CDR3 DNA reads TGTGCCAGCAGCTGGGGGGGACAGGGACGGGGATATGGCAATCAGCCCCAGCATTTT. This sequence encodes CASSWGGQGRGYGNQPQHF. This sequence joins TRBV5-4 and TRBJ1-5, with TRBD1 matching over 9 bases. V shed 3 bases and J 2 bases; nucleotides not matched to a gene: 15. Germline V gives CDR1 SGHNT, CDR2 YYREEE (reference sequence). CDR3 length equals 19 residues.

This clone was recorded only once. V is TRBV27 and J is TRBJ1-2; TRBD1 matches at 8 bases. CDR3 size: 17 residues. The germline CDR1 and CDR2 sequences are MNHEY and SMNVEV (reference sequence). V was pared by 5 bases and J by 6 bases, with 17 bases of the junction left unmatched. The DNA for the CDR3 is TGTGCCAGCAGTCTCAAACCCACAGGGGGGGGTATGAATGGCTACACCTTC. Its protein product is CASSLKPTGGGMNGYTF.

The CDR3 DNA is TGTGCCAGCAGTTCAGGGGGCACTGAAGCTTTCTTT. Protein: CASSSGGTEAFF. This chain uses TRBV12-3 or TRBV12-4 with TRBJ1-1, with 7 positions matching TRBD1. CDR3 size: 12 residues. After removal of 4 bases from V and 4 bases from J, the junction contained 0 bases not matched to a gene.

V and J are TRBV27 and TRBJ2-3; 7 nucleotides line up with TRBD2. Germline V gene sequence: CDR1 MNHEY, CDR2 SMNVEV (reference sequence). The CDR3 is made up of 16 amino acids. Unmatched junction bases numbered 11, after V lost 3 bases and J lost 5 bases. In nucleotides, the CDR3 is TGTGCCAGCAGTTTTAGTACCCCCAGGGAGGGAGATACGCAGTATTTT. The encoded protein is CASSFSTPREGDTQYF.